These 22 T cell receptor beta chains share one sample of origin, sequenced in a study of tumor and adjacent non-tumor tissue in lung cancer (dated by TCRdb to between 2018 and 2020). Library method: multiplex PCR. The sequencer was an Illumina HiSeq 2500. TCRbeta libraries were constructed through three rounds of nested PCR with primers (Table S4) according to protocols adapted from ARM-PCR. TCRdb reprocessed the public reads (quality trimming at Q25 with fastp, clone calling with MiXCR) and kept in-frame beta chains. Entries that share a CDR3 protein sequence are merged under the most common genes and DNA. This sample holds some 74,000 distinct CDR3 sequences; roughly 72% were observed only once. The ten most abundant clones make up around 9.5% of the sample. RNA was extracted from bulk unsorted tissue and checked for quality with a NanoDrop ND-1000 and an Agilent 2100. The sample consisted of lung tumor tissue. These receptors came from a woman aged 40 to 55 with non-small cell lung cancer.

The genes are TRBV6-6 and TRBJ2-1; D may be TRBD1 or TRBD2 (5 bases each). Trimming cost V 7 bases and J 5 bases, with 12 bases left between them. Germline-derived CDR1 and CDR2 are MNHNY and SVGAGI (reference sequence). The CDR3 is 13 amino acids. The CDR3 DNA is TGTGCCAGCAATCGGGACGCCAACAATGAGCAGTTCTTC. It translates to CASNRDANNEQFF.

Note on this clonotype: Mismatch with germline at one junction end may stem from a read error. J is TRBJ2-3 and V is TRBV11-3; D is uncertain. This CDR3 is 16 amino acids long. CDR1 is SGHNT and CDR2 is YENEEA in the germline V gene. CDR3 protein: CASSLRTWGRIDMQYF. CDR3 sequence (DNA): TGTGCTAGCAGCCTTCGAACATGGGGAAGGATAGATATGCAGTATTTT.

About this clonotype itself: At one boundary the junction diverges from the germline segment, which might be a read error. The rearrangement joins TRBV11-2 to TRBJ1-1, with D maybe TRBD1 (5 bases). Germline CDR1 reads SGHAT; CDR2 reads FQNNGV. The CDR3 has 13 residues. CDR3 in DNA: TGTTCCAGCAGCCCTTGGGGGAACACTGAAACTTTCTTT. As protein: CSSSPWGNTETFF.

J is TRBJ2-5 and V is TRBV11-2; tentative D call: TRBD2 (6 bases). This CDR3 is 16 amino acids long. Germline assignment: CDR1 SGHAT and CDR2 FQNNGV. The DNA for the CDR3 is TGTGTCGGCAGCTCCCCATTGGGCGGGGACCGCGAGACCCAGTACTTC. Translating gives CVGSSPLGGDRETQYF.

With respect to this clonotype: This likely comes from a read error, as the CDR3 has no conserved phenylalanine or tryptophan at its end. This chain joins TRBV12-3 or TRBV12-4 and TRBJ1-5, with D unresolved. The CDR3 runs to 14 residues. CDR3 sequence reads: CASSFLGLNQSQHV. The DNA for the CDR3 is TGTGCCAGTAGTTTCCTAGGCCTCAATCAGTCCCAGCATGTT.

Remarks on this clonotype: In this CDR3 the conserved last residue, phenylalanine or tryptophan, is missing, so a read error is likely. The rearrangement links TRBV14 to TRBJ2-1; 9 nucleotides line up with TRBD2. Per the germline V gene, CDR1 is SGHDN and CDR2 is FVKESK. The CDR3 is 15 amino acids. With 3 bases clipped from V and 7 bases from J, the junction kept 7 bases outside the gene matches. In nucleotides, the CDR3 is TGTGCCAGCAGCCATGGGACCAGCGGGAGGAATGAGCAGTTCCTC. This gives the protein CASSHGTSGRNEQFL.

About this clonotype: A junction end diverges from the germline sequence, so it may reflect a read error. The V and J genes are TRBV29-1 and TRBJ1-5; D possibly corresponds to TRBD1 (5 bases). This CDR3 region has 12 residues. The germline gives CDR1 SQVTM, CDR2 ANQGSEA. CDR3 region: CNVGTGDQAQHF. Here the CDR3 DNA reads TGCAACGTTGGAACAGGAGATCAGGCCCAGCATTTT.

Written as DNA, the CDR3 is TGTGCCAGCAGCTTAGTGAGGGGACACACCGGGGGGCTATTTTTT. It specifies CASSLVRGHTGGLFF. The rearrangement links TRBV11-3 to TRBJ2-2; D is perhaps TRBD2 (7 bases). This CDR3 is 15 amino acids long. The V gene lost 1 base and the J gene lost 17 bases, with 23 bases spanning the gap. Looked up from germline, CDR1 is SGHNT and CDR2 is YENEEA. Supplemented by reference TRBV11-3 and TRBJ2-2, the full variable domain reads EAGVVQSPRYKIIEKKQPVAFWCNPISGHNTLYWYLQNLGQGPELLIRYENEEAVDDSQLPKDRFSAERLKGVDSTLKIQPAELGDSAVYLCASSLVRGHTGGLFFGEGSRLTVL.

To note about this clonotype: Mismatch with germline at one junction end may stem from a read error. The chain joins TRBV12-3 or TRBV12-4 to TRBJ1-5; D gene ambiguous. This CDR3 is built from 14 residues. CDR3 in amino acids: CASSILGLNQAHHF. As DNA, the CDR3 is TGTGCCAGCAGTATCCTAGGACTCAATCAGGCCCACCATTTT.

This clonotype was picked up a small number of times. This is likely a read error, given that the CDR3 carries no conserved phenylalanine or tryptophan at its end. V gene TRBV15 combines with J gene TRBJ2-1, with D possibly TRBD2 on 6 matching bases. The assigned J gene may be wrong: the sequence end matches TRBJ2-7 better. The CDR3 is 16 amino acids. Germline assignment: CDR1 LNHNV and CDR2 YYDKDF (reference sequence). CDR3 DNA: TGTGCCACCAGCAGAGATTGGAGGGATTCCTACAATGAGCAGTACTTA. Protein product: CATSRDWRDSYNEQYL.

On this clonotype itself: A read error may be the cause here, since a much bigger clone is one base away. J is TRBJ2-1 and V is TRBV28, with 8 bases fitting TRBD2. This CDR3 contains 17 residues. The germline V gene encodes CDR1 MDHEN and CDR2 SYDVKM. With V trimmed by 3 bases and J by 5 bases, 12 bases remained unmatched. Here the CDR3 reads CASSLNGRGAGHNEQFF. The CDR3 nucleotides read TGTGCCAGCAGTTTGAACGGGAGGGGTGCGGGTCACAATGAGCAGTTCTTC.

A note on this clonotype: One end of the junction does not line up with germline, which may come from a read error. This sequence joins TRBV14 and TRBJ2-7, with TRBD1 matching over 9 bases. The CDR3 is 17 amino acids. Per the germline V gene, CDR1 is SGHDN and CDR2 is FVKESK. For the CDR3, the DNA is TGTGCCAGCAGCCTTTCAACCGGGACAGGGTATAGCCACGAGCAGCAATTC. Its protein is CASSLSTGTGYSHEQQF. The complete variable domain, with remaining parts taken from reference TRBV14 and TRBJ2-7, reads EAGVTQFPSHSVIEKGQTVTLRCDPISGHDNLYWYRRVMGKEIKFLLHFVKESKQDESGMPNNRFLAERTGGTYSTLKVQPAELEDSGVYFCASSLSTGTGYSHEQQFGPGTRLTVT.

In this sample, this clonotype is medium-sized (0.01 to 0.1%). The chain links TRBV6-2 or TRBV6-3 to TRBJ2-1; TRBD2 aligns across 7 bases. The CDR3 has 14 amino acids. The germline gives CDR1 MNHEY, CDR2 SVGEGT. With V trimmed by 7 bases and J by 7 bases, 10 bases remained unmatched. CDR3: CASTSMRERNEQFF. The CDR3 DNA reads TGTGCCAGCACCTCGATGCGGGAGCGAAATGAGCAGTTCTTC.

Regarding this clonotype: A read error may produce the germline difference seen at one junction end. The chain has TRBV6-5 and TRBJ1-4, with D possibly matching TRBD1 (5 bases). Germline V CDR1 and CDR2: MNHEY, SVGAGI. The CDR3 extends over 15 amino acids. For the CDR3, the DNA is TGTGCTAGCAGTTACGACGGGGGAGCAAATGAAAAACTGTTTTTT. Translating it yields CASSYDGGANEKLFF.

Regarding this clonotype: The conserved phenylalanine or tryptophan is not found at the CDR3 terminus, so this likely reflects a read error. The chain recombines TRBV4-1 with TRBJ1-5; D may match TRBD1 or TRBD2 (5 bases each). TRBJ2-3 explains the end of the DNA better; the J call may be wrong. Germline CDR1 MGHRA, CDR2 YSYEKL. This CDR3 has 17 residues. This CDR3 reads CASCQGGGPDSEQPQYL. The CDR3 coding sequence is TGCGCCAGCTGCCAAGGTGGGGGACCGGATTCCGAACAGCCCCAGTATCTT.

This clonotype showed up many times. The junction differs from germline at one of its ends, possibly a read error. This rearrangement joins TRBV11-3 to TRBJ2-5; D gene uncertain. Germline CDR1 SGHNT, CDR2 YENEEA. This CDR3 is 12 amino acids long. CDR3 bases: TGTGCCAGCAGCTTAGCCGAGGAGACCCAGCACTTC. Protein product: CASSLAEETQHF.

In regard to this clonotype: One end of the junction does not line up with germline, which may come from a read error. This chain joins TRBV11-2 and TRBJ2-7, with TRBD1 as a possible D gene (6 bases). The CDR3 length is 16 residues. Germline V gives CDR1 SGHAT, CDR2 FQNNGV. The CDR3 here is CASSHIGGQGYYEQYF. As DNA, the CDR3 is TGTGCCAGCAGCCACATCGGTGGGCAGGGGTACTACGAGCAGTATTTC.

The sample holds many counts of this clonotype. The rearrangement joins TRBV4-2 to TRBJ1-5, with D unclear. The CDR3 extends over 14 amino acids. V lost 0 bases and J lost 7, with 10 bases in between. Germline CDR1 and CDR2: LGHNA and YNFKEQ. The CDR3 is CASSQESGGQPQHF. CDR3 coding DNA: TGTGCCAGCAGCCAAGAATCTGGTGGGCAGCCCCAGCATTTT.

On this clonotype: This may be a read error, as it is one base from a much larger clone. The DNA for the CDR3 is TGTGCCAACAGGACTCAGTCACAGGGGGCTCACCAAGAGACCCAGTACTTC. The encoded protein is CANRTQSQGAHQETQYF. The chain is built from TRBV6-5 and TRBJ2-5, with 9 positions matching TRBD1. The germline gives CDR1 MNHEY, CDR2 SVGAGI. V lost 10 bases, J lost 0 bases, and 15 bases stayed unmatched. The CDR3 covers 17 residues.

The chain carries TRBV11-2 and TRBJ2-3; D gene ambiguous. This CDR3 region has 14 residues. Trimming took 5 bases from V and 12 from J, leaving 21 bases between them. Germline CDR1 and CDR2: SGHAT and FQNNGV. CDR3 in amino acids: CASSRTGTDRTQYF. The CDR3 DNA reads as TGTGCCAGCAGCCGTACGGGCACGGACCGTACACAGTATTTT.

About this clonotype: At one boundary the junction diverges from the germline segment, which might be a read error. The chain links TRBV7-9 to TRBJ2-5, with 7 bases lining up with TRBD2. This CDR3 has 14 residues. Germline V gene data show CDR1 as SEHNR and CDR2 as FQNEAQ (reference sequence). The CDR3 is CAGSWGGGQETQYF. For the CDR3, the DNA is TGTGCCGGCAGCTGGGGCGGGGGCCAAGAGACCCAGTACTTC.

In regard to this clonotype: The junction shows a germline mismatch at one end, possibly a read error. This CDR3 reads CASIPSKDTQYF. The CDR3 DNA is TGTGCCAGCATCCCCAGTAAAGATACGCAATATTTT. The chain joins TRBV6-6 to TRBJ2-3; D ambiguous. Germline V gene lookup returns CDR1 MNHNY and CDR2 SVGAGI (reference sequence). The CDR3 is 12 amino acids.